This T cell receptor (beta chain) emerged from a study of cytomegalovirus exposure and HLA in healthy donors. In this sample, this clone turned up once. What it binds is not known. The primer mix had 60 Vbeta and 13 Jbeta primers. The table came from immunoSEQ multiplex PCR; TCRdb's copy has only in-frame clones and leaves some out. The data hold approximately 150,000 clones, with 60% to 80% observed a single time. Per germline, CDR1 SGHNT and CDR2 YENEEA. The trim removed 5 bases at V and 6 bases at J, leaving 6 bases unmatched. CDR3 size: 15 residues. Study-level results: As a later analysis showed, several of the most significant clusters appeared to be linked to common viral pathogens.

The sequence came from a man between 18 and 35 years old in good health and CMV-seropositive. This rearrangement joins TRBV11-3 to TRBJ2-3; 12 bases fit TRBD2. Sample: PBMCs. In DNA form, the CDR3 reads TGTGCCAGCAGCGTCACTAGCGGGAGGACCGATACGCAGTATTTT. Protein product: CASSVTSGRTDTQYF. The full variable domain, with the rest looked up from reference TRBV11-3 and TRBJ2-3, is EAGVVQSPRYKIIEKKQPVAFWCNPISGHNTLYWYLQNLGQGPELLIRYENEEAVDDSQLPKDRFSAERLKGVDSTLKIQPAELGDSAVYLCASSVTSGRTDTQYFGPGTRLTVL.